These 13 T cell receptor beta chains originate from one sample sequenced in a study of identical twins. TCRdb reanalysed the 5' RACE reads using MiXCR and keeps one entry per CDR3 protein. Here the sample spans around 1.7 million distinct CDR3 sequences, more than 30% being singletons. The specimen sequenced was cord blood. All receptors come from a newborn girl in good health.

The chain couples TRBV12-3 or TRBV12-4 to TRBJ2-5; D is possibly TRBD2 (6 bases). The J call is in doubt because the DNA end fits TRBJ2-7 better. CDR3 length: 13 amino acids. The CDR3 nucleotides are TGTGCCAGCAGTTCCCCTCCTAGCGACGAGCAGTACTTC. It specifies CASSSPPSDEQYF.

The chain couples TRBV20-1 to TRBJ2-5; TRBD2 aligns across 7 bases. This CDR3 region has 13 residues. The V gene end was trimmed by 1 base and the J gene end by 5 bases; junction bases not matched to a gene: 4. Germline CDR1 reads DFQATT; CDR2 reads SNEGSKA (reference sequence). In nucleotides, the CDR3 is TGCAGTGCTAGAGGGACTAGTCGGGAGACCCAGTACTTC. Its protein product is CSARGTSRETQYF.

Comments on this clonotype: The DNA is omitted, as the CDR3 cannot be located on it reliably, and the CDR3 follows TCRdb's listing. V usage is TRBV20-1 and J usage is TRBJ2-3; the DNA was not used to check the table's D call, TRBD2. 16 amino acids form the CDR3, both terminal residues included. CDR1 is DFQATT and CDR2 is SNEGSKA in the germline V gene (reference sequence). The CDR3 reads CSAPFVPAGSTDTQYF.

The chain recombines TRBV12-3 or TRBV12-4 with TRBJ2-5, with TRBD2 as a possible D gene (6 bases). Trimming removed 0 bases from V and 11 bases from J, with 16 bases in between. This CDR3 has 14 residues. The CDR3 coding sequence is TGTGCCAGCAGTTTAGCGAGGAGACTAGTATGGCAGTACTTC. Protein sequence: CASSLARRLVWQYF.

The chain uses TRBV28 and TRBJ2-1, with D uncertain. V gave up 4 bases and J gave up 8 bases, with 12 bases separating them. Germline V gives CDR1 MDHEN, CDR2 SYDVKM. The CDR3 is made up of 13 amino acids. The CDR3 DNA sequence: TGTGCCAGCAGTTCACCTCCTAACGATGAGCAGTTCTTC. It codes for CASSSPPNDEQFF.

This chain joins TRBV20-1 and TRBJ2-1; 13 nucleotides match TRBD2. There are 20 residues in the CDR3. Germline trimming cut 0 bases from V and 1 base from J; bases unmatched to any gene: 12. CDR1 is DFQATT and CDR2 is SNEGSKA in the germline V gene (reference sequence). The CDR3 spells CSAREAGLAGSTTSYNEQFF. CDR3 sequence (DNA): TGCAGTGCTAGAGAGGCGGGACTAGCGGGATCTACCACTTCCTACAATGAGCAGTTCTTC.

This clonotype has just a few counts. The V and J genes are TRBV29-1 and TRBJ1-6; 7 bases are shared with TRBD1. Trimming removed 6 bases from V and 7 bases from J; junction bases left unmatched: 6. The CDR3 sequence is 13 residues long. Germline CDR1 is SQVTM and CDR2 is ANQGSEA. The CDR3 coding sequence is TGCAGCGTATTAGACAGGGAAAATTCACCCCTCCACTTT. This codes for CSVLDRENSPLHF.

The chain carries TRBV20-1 and TRBJ2-7, with 12 bases lining up with TRBD2. The DNA end is a closer match to TRBJ2-4, so the J assignment may be wrong. The CDR3 extends over 13 amino acids. Germline V gene lookup returns CDR1 DFQATT and CDR2 SNEGSKA (reference sequence). The CDR3 loop reads CSARTSGGNIQYF. In DNA, the CDR3 is TGCAGTGCTAGGACTAGCGGGGGAAACATTCAGTACTTC.

The genes are TRBV7-2 and TRBJ2-5; 7 bases agree with TRBD1. The V gene's germline CDR1 is SGHTA and CDR2 FQGNSA. V lost 6 bases, J lost 11 bases, and 15 bases stayed unmatched. The CDR3 has 14 amino acids. CDR3 coding DNA: TGTGCCAGCAGTCTGGGACAGAAGAACAATGAGCAGTACTTC. As protein: CASSLGQKNNEQYF.

This clonotype was counted ten times or more. The chain employs TRBV12-5 and TRBJ2-7; 8 nucleotides match TRBD2. The CDR3 totals 11 residues. Germline V gene sequence: CDR1 LGHNT, CDR2 FRNRAP. The DNA of the CDR3 is TGTGCCAGCGGGAGCGGCTACGAGCAGTACTTC. It translates to CASGSGYEQYF.

This clonotype has just a few counts. The CDR3 spells CASKRGMRESLYEQYF. As DNA, the CDR3 is TGTGCCAGCAAAAGAGGGATGCGGGAGTCGCTCTACGAGCAGTACTTC. V and J are TRBV27 and TRBJ2-7; 7 nucleotides align to TRBD2. Germline-derived CDR1 and CDR2 are MNHEY and SMNVEV (reference sequence). The V and J ends lost 7 bases and 3 bases, in that order; junction bases with no gene match: 15. CDR3 size: 16 residues.

With regard to this clonotype: An end of the junction differs from the germline gene, which may be a read error. The rearrangement joins TRBV12-3 or TRBV12-4 to TRBJ2-3, with 15 bases aligning to TRBD2. The CDR3 contains 18 residues. The CDR3, as DNA: TGTGCCAGCAGTCGGACTAGCGGGGGGGCTACAGGCACAGATGCGCAGTATTTT. It yields the protein CASSRTSGGATGTDAQYF.

This clonotype was counted a few times. The chain links TRBV4-1 to TRBJ1-2, with 7 bases matching TRBD1. CDR1 is MGHRA and CDR2 is YSYEKL in the germline V gene. The CDR3 loop spans 14 amino acids. The trim removed 3 bases at V and 2 bases at J, leaving 3 bases unmatched. CDR3 region: CASSHLTGNYGYTF. For the CDR3, the DNA is TGCGCCAGCAGCCACCTGACAGGGAACTATGGCTACACCTTC.